The 7 T cell receptor beta chains reported below all come from one sample, sequenced in a study of CDR3 diversity in severe acne. TCRdb recomputed calls from the PCR reads with MiXCR, one row per CDR3 protein. The sample has about 85,000 distinct CDR3 sequences; roughly half are singletons. Sequencing was performed on blood. Every receptor here comes from a male donor in good health, serving as a control.

This clonotype has a count of ten or more. The genes are TRBV18 and TRBJ1-1, with D perhaps TRBD1 (5 bases). CDR3 size: 14 residues. CDR1 KGHSH and CDR2 LQKENI come from the germline V gene. Trimming stripped 3 bases from V and 7 bases from J, with 15 bases between. The CDR3 region is CASSPGRDPYEAFF. CDR3 DNA: TGTGCCAGCTCACCGGGCAGGGACCCTTATGAAGCTTTCTTT.

The chain is built from TRBV5-4 and TRBJ1-2, with TRBD1 matching over 9 bases. J gave up 6 bases and V 4 bases, and 4 bases lay outside the gene matches. CDR1 and CDR2 (germline): SGHNT, YYREEE (reference sequence). The CDR3 is 13 amino acids. CDR3 nucleotide sequence: TGTGCCAGCAGCCATGACAGGGGGGATGGCTACACCTTC. It is translated as CASSHDRGDGYTF.

By frequency in the sample, this clonotype is medium-sized. The J gene is TRBJ2-1, the V gene TRBV6-5, with 12 bases identical to TRBD2. This CDR3 is 15 amino acids long. Germline CDR1 MNHEY, CDR2 SVGAGI. V lost 5 bases and J lost 8; bases outside the gene matches: 7. This CDR3 reads CASSQTSGSSDEQFF. The CDR3 DNA sequence: TGTGCCAGCAGTCAGACTAGCGGGAGTTCGGATGAGCAGTTCTTC.

V usage is TRBV20-1 and J usage is TRBJ1-1, with D possibly matching TRBD1 (5 bases). V was clipped by 5 bases and J by 1 base, with 8 bases between them. CDR3 length: 12 amino acids. CDR1 DFQATT and CDR2 SNEGSKA come from the germline V gene (reference sequence). The CDR3 bases are TGCAGTGCTCCAGACAGGAACACTGAAGCTTTCTTT. It yields the protein CSAPDRNTEAFF.

This clonotype was seen a handful of times. The chain uses TRBV7-3 and TRBJ1-1, with D possibly TRBD1 on 5 matching bases. V was cut by 6 bases and J by 7 bases, with 15 bases left in between. The CDR3 contains 13 residues. Germline CDR1 SGHTA, CDR2 FQGTGA. The CDR3 DNA is TGTGCCAGCAGTTCCAAGGGGAAGGATGAAGCTTTCTTT. The encoded protein is CASSSKGKDEAFF.

Worth noting for this clonotype: Given the absence of the conserved phenylalanine or tryptophan at the CDR3 end, a read error is likely. The rearrangement joins TRBV7-9 to TRBJ2-6; the D gene is possibly TRBD1 (5 bases). Germline CDR1 is SEHNR and CDR2 is FQNEAQ (reference sequence). This CDR3 comprises 14 residues. The DNA for the CDR3 is TGTGCCAGCAGTATGAAGCCTGGGGCCGACGTCCTGACTTAC. Residues: CASSMKPGADVLTY.

Ten or more counts support this clonotype. The chain couples TRBV5-8 to TRBJ2-1; 7 bases match TRBD1. The CDR3 consists of 14 residues. Germline trimming cut 3 bases from V and 8 bases from J; bases unmatched to any gene: 8. Per the germline V gene, CDR1 is SGHTS and CDR2 is YDEGEE. The CDR3 spells CASSSPTGEHEQFF. CDR3 nucleotide sequence: TGTGCCAGCAGCTCCCCTACAGGGGAACATGAGCAGTTCTTC.